The sequence of this T cell receptor (beta chain) was determined in a study of OX40 agonist ivuxolimab in advanced cancers. Study details: Six ivuxolimab dose levels, 0.01 to 10 mg/kg, were given intravenously every 2 weeks. Aged roughly 20 to 79 with a mean of approximately 60 years, they were around 85% male.

Germline lookup yields CDR1 SGDLS and CDR2 YYNGEE. Trimming removed 3 bases from V and 5 bases from J; junction bases left unmatched: 10. CDR3 length equals 16 residues. Comments on this clone: Its matching antigen is unknown.

Overall study results and limits: Relative to CD4+, CD8+ T cells held more expanded clones on average. Also showing low normalized T-cell clonal expansion were some of the nonresponders.

TCRdb's copy holds only in-frame clones and misses some; the assay was immunoSEQ multiplex PCR. The sample comprises about 89,000 clones, around 84% of which are singletons, and 6.5% rests with the top ten. This sequence was found in an adult with an advanced solid tumor such as melanoma, head and neck, liver or kidney cancer. The chain is built from TRBV9 and TRBJ2-2, with TRBD1 matching 7 bases. Material: CD4+ or CD8+ T cells sorted from blood, obtained in a trial of the OX40 agonist ivuxolimab. CDR3 residues: CASSATGTARTGELFF. The CDR3 nucleotides read TGTGCCAGCAGCGCGACAGGGACAGCCAGGACCGGGGAGCTGTTTTTT. The full variable domain, completed using reference TRBV9 and TRBJ2-2, is DSGVTQTPKHLITATGQRVTLRCSPRSGDLSVYWYQQSLDQGLQFLIQYYNGEERAKGNILERFSAQQFPDLHSELNLSSLELGDSALYFCASSATGTARTGELFFGEGSRLTVL.